The subject of this entry is one TCR beta chain. The assay was immunoSEQ multiplex PCR, and TCRdb's table has in-frame clones only and misses some. The top ten clones hold 0.045% to 0.07% of a sample with roughly 640,000 clones, less than 98% of them seen once. Germline trimming cut 7 bases from V and 0 bases from J; bases unmatched to any gene: 6. The CDR3 sequence is 14 residues long. Germline V CDR1 and CDR2: MNHNS, SASEGT. This record belongs to a study of shared clonotypes between healthy human individuals. The origin of this receptor is a woman aged 25 to 45 in good health. The sequenced material came from naive CD4+ T cells sorted from blood. Noted subset: CD45RA+ positively selected. J is TRBJ2-7 and V is TRBV6-1; 7 bases line up with TRBD1. In DNA, the CDR3 is TGTGCCAGCACCAGGACAGGAAGCTCCTACGAGCAGTACTTC. It specifies CASTRTGSSYEQYF.